The entry below gives a single T cell receptor (beta chain) sequence along with its context. RNA was extracted with the RNeasy kit, and a quantity of roughly 0.45 to 1 ug was reverse transcribed using random hexamers. From the immunoSEQ multiplex PCR reads, TCRdb called clonotypes with MiXCR, one entry per CDR3 protein. The sample lists 100,000 to 150,000 distinct CDR3 sequences, around 85% occurring once. These data are taken from a study of CD8 T cells in Susac syndrome. Sequenced material: CD8+ T cells from PBMCs. This clonotype was sampled from a human donor with multiple sclerosis.

As DNA, the CDR3 is TGTGCCACCAGTATTGGCCAGGGGGTCCTAACTGAGCAGTTCTTC. Translated, it gives CATSIGQGVLTEQFF. The V gene is TRBV24-1, the J gene TRBJ2-1, with TRBD1 matching 7 bases. The CDR3 contains 15 residues. Germline values: CDR1 KGHDR, CDR2 SFDVKD. V lost 6 bases to trimming and J lost 9 bases; unmatched junction nucleotides: 13.